This T cell receptor (beta chain) was observed in a study of graft-versus-host responses after intestinal transplantation. Across the whole study: Multivisceral, liver-intestinal, or isolated intestinal transplants were performed in recipients. All recipients got anti-thymocyte globulin induction, then tacrolimus and steroids for about 3 years.

The CDR3 loop spans 14 amino acids. Looked up from germline, CDR1 is ENHRY and CDR2 is SYGVKD. With 4 bases removed from V and 1 base from J, the gap between germline ends came to 11 bases. A note on this clone: No antigen is known for it.

Repertoires were generated with immunoSEQ multiplex PCR, while TCRdb's copy carries only in-frame clones and drops some. The sample has approximately 82,000 clones; approximately 92% are singletons. Broader study findings: Declining HvG levels early post-transplant were linked to peak circulating GvH clone levels.

The V and J genes are TRBV10-3 and TRBJ2-7, with D possibly TRBD2 on 6 matching bases. This specimen was unstimulated CD8+ T cells sorted from spleen or lymph node cells, taken before transplant. The sequence derives from a human donor who was the organ donor for an intestinal transplant. The CDR3 region has the DNA TGTGCCATCAGTGCGGGGGTCGGGTCCTACGAGCAGTACTTC. Encoded protein: CAISAGVGSYEQYF.